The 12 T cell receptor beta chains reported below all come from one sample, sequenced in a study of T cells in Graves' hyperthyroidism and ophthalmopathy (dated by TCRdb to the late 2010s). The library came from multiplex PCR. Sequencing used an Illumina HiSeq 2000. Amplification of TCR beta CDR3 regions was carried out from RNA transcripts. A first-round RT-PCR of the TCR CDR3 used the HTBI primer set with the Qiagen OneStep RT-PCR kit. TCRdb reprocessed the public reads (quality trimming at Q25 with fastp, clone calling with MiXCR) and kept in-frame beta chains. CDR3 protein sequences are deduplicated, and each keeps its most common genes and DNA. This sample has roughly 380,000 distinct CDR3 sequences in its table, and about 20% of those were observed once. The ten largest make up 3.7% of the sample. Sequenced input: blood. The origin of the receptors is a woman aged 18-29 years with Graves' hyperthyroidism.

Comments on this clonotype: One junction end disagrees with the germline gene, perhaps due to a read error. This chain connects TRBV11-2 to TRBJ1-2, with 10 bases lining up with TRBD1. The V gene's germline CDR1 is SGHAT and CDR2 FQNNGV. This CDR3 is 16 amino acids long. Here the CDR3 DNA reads TGCGCCAGCAGCCTGGGACAGGGGTCGACCCCCTATGGCTACACCTTC. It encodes CASSLGQGSTPYGYTF.

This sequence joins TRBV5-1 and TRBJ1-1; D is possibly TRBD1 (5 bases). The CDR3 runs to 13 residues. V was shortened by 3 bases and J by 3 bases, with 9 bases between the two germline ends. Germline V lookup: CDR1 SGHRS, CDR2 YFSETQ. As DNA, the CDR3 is TGCGCCAGCAGCTCCAGGGATGACACTGAAGCTTTCTTT. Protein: CASSSRDDTEAFF.

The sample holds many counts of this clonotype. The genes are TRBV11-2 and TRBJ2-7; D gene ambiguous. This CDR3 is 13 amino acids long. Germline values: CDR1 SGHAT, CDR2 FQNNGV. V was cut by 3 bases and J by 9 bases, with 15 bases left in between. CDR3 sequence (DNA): TGTGCCAGCAGCTTCGACCCGCTTAAGGGGCAGTACTTC. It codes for CASSFDPLKGQYF.

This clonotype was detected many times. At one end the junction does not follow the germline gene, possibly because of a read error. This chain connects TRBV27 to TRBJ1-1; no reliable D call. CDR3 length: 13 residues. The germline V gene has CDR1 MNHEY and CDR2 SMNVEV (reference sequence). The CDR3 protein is CASSLLSNTEAFF. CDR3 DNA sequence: TGTGCCAGCAGCTTATTATCTAACACTGAAGCTTTCTTT.

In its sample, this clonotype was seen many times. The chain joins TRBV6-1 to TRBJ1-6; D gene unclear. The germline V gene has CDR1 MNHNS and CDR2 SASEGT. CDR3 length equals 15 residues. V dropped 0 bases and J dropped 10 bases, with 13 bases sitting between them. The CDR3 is CASSEAGPIGSPLHF. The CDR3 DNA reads TGTGCCAGCAGTGAAGCAGGGCCCATAGGCTCACCCCTCCACTTT.

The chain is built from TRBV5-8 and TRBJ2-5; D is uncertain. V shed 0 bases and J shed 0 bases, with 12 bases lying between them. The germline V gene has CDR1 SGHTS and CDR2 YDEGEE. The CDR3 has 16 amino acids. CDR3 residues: CASSLGDTTYQETQYF. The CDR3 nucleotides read TGTGCCAGCAGCTTGGGCGACACGACGTACCAAGAGACCCAGTACTTC.

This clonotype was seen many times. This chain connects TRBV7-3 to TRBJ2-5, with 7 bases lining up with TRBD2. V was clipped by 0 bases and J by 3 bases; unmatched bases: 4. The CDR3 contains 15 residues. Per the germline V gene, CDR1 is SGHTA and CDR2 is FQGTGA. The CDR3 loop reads CASSLTASGKETQYF. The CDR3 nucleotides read TGTGCCAGCAGCTTAACGGCTAGCGGCAAAGAGACCCAGTACTTC.

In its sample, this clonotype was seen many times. The CDR3 reads CSAHPGLAATDTQYF. The CDR3 region has the DNA TGCAGTGCTCATCCGGGACTAGCGGCTACAGATACGCAGTATTTT. The V gene is TRBV20-1, the J gene TRBJ2-3; 11 bases are a match to TRBD2. V was pared by 5 bases and J by 3 bases, with 7 bases of the junction left unmatched. CDR1 is DFQATT and CDR2 is SNEGSKA in the germline V gene (reference sequence). The CDR3 has 15 residues.

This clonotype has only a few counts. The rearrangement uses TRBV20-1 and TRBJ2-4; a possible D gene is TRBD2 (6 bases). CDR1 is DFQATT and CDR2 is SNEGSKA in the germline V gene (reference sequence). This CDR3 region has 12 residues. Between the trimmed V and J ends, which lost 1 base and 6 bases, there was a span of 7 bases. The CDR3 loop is CSARAGVNIQYF. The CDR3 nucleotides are TGCAGTGCTAGAGCGGGGGTAAACATTCAGTACTTC.

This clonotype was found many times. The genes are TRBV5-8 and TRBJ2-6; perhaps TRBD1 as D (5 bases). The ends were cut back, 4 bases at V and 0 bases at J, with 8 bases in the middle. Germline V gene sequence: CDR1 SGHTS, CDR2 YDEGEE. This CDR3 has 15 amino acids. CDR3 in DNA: TGTGCCAGCAGCCAAACAGGCTCTGGGGCCAACGTCCTGACTTTC. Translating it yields CASSQTGSGANVLTF.

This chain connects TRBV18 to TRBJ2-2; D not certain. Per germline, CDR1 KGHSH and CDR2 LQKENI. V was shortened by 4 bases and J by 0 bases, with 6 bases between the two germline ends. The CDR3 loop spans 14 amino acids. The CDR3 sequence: CASSRATNTGELFF. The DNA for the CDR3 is TGTGCCAGCTCACGGGCCACGAACACCGGGGAGCTGTTTTTT.

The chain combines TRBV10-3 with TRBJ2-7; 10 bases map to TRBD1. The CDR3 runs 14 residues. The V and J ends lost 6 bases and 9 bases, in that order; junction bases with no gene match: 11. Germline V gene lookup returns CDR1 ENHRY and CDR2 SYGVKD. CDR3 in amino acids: CAIRGRDRGKGQYF. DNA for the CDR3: TGTGCCATCAGGGGCCGGGACAGGGGAAAGGGGCAGTACTTC.